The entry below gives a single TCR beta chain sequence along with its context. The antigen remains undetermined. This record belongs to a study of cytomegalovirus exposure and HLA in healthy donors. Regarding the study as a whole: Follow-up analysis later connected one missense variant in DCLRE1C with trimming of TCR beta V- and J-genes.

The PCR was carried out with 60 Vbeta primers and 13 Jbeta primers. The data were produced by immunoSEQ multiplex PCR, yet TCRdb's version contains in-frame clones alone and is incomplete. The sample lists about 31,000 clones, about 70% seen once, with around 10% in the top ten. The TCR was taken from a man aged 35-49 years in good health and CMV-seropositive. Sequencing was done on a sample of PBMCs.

CDR3 residues: CASSDSTSGGANEQFF. For the CDR3, the DNA is TGTGCCAGCAGTGACTCGACTAGCGGGGGGGCCAATGAGCAGTTCTTC. The chain links TRBV6-4 to TRBJ2-1; 14 bases agree with TRBD2. J gave up 6 bases and V 0 bases, and 1 base lay outside the gene matches. Per the germline V gene, CDR1 is MRHNA and CDR2 is SNTAGT. This CDR3 has 16 residues.